This T cell receptor beta chain was obtained from a study of human T cells and chemical hapten exposure. The wider study: Patients, predominantly female, presented with alopecia areata, totalis or universalis.

Individual cDNA molecules had unique molecular identifiers attached to them by the library. Each CDR3 protein gets one entry after TCRdb re-called the RACE reads with MiXCR. The sample has 360,000 or so distinct CDR3 sequences; more than 5% are singletons. The V end lost 6 bases, the J end lost 3 bases, and 12 bases lay between the germline ends. This CDR3 spans 13 amino acids. Germline loops: CDR1 MNHEY, CDR2 SMNVEV (reference sequence). Time point indicated: patch test 2, 6 weeks after DPC sensitization. As to treatment: therapeutic diphenylcyclopropenone sensitization with weekly scalp DPC. Unfractionated whole blood yielded the extracted total RNA. Many counts were recorded for this clonotype.

The specimen was whole blood, collected in connection with sensitization to the hapten diphenylcyclopropenone (DPC). V is TRBV27 and J is TRBJ2-7; tentatively, D is TRBD1 (5 bases). The receptor was isolated from a woman aged 18-29 years with alopecia areata. Some clones in this sample may be carry-over from other donors' samples. The CDR3 reads CASSTLQGYEQYF. In nucleotides, the CDR3 is TGTGCCAGCAGCACTCTTCAGGGCTACGAGCAGTACTTC.